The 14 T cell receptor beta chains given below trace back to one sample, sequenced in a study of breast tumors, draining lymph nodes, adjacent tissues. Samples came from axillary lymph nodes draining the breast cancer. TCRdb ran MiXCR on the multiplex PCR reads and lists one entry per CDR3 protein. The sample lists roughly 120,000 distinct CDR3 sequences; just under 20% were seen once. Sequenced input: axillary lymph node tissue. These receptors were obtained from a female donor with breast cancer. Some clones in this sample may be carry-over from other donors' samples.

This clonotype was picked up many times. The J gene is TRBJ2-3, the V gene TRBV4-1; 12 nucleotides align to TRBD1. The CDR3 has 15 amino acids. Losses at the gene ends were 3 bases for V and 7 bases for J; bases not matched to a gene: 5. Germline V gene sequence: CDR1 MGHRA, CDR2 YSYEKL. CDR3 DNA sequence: TGCGCCAGCAGCCACGGGACAGGGGGCTTGAATACGCAGTATTTT. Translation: CASSHGTGGLNTQYF.

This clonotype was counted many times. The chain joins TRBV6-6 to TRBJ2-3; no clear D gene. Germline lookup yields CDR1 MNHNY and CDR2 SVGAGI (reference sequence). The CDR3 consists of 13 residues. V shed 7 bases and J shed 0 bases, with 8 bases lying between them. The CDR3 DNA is TGTGCCAGCATGATACGGAGCACAGATACGCAGTATTTT. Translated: CASMIRSTDTQYF.

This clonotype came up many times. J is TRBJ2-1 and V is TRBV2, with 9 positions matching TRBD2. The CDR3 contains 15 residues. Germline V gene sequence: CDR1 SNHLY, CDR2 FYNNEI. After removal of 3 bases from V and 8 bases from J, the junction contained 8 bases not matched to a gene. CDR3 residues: CASSDLAGGGDEQFF. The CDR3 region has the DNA TGTGCCAGCAGTGATCTGGCGGGGGGGGGCGATGAGCAGTTCTTC. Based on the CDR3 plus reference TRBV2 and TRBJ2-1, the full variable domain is EPEVTQTPSHQVTQMGQEVILRCVPISNHLYFYWYRQILGQKVEFLVSFYNNEISEKSEIFDDQFSVERPDGSNFTLKIRSTKLEDSAMYFCASSDLAGGGDEQFFGPGTRLTVL.

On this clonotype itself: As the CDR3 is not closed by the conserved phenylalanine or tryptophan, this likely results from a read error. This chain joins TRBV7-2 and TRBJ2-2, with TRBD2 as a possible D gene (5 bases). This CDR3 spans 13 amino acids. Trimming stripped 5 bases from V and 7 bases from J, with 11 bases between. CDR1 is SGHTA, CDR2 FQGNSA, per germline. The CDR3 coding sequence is TGTGCCAGCAGCCGGAGGTGGAGCGGGGAGCTGTTTCTT. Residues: CASSRRWSGELFL.

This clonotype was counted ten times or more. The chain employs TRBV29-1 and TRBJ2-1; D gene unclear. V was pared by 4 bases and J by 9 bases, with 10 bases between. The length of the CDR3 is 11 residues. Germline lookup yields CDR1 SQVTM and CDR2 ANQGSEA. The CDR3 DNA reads TGCAGCGTTGCGGTAGGGATTGAGCAGTTCTTC. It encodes CSVAVGIEQFF.

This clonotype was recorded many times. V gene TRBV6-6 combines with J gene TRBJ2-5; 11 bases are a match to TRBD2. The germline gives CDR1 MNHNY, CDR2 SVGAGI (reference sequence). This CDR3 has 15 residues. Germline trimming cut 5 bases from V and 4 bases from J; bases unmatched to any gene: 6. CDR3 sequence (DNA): TGTGCCAGCAGTACGACTAGCGGGGAGGGAGAGACCCAGTACTTC. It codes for CASSTTSGEGETQYF.

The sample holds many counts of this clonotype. Here the CDR3 reads CSVEDGSQFF. The CDR3 region has the DNA TGCAGCGTTGAAGATGGAAGCCAGTTCTTC. J is TRBJ2-1 and V is TRBV29-1; no firm D call. Germline V gene lookup returns CDR1 SQVTM and CDR2 ANQGSEA. CDR3 length: 10 residues. V dropped 0 bases and J dropped 13 bases, with 7 bases sitting between them.

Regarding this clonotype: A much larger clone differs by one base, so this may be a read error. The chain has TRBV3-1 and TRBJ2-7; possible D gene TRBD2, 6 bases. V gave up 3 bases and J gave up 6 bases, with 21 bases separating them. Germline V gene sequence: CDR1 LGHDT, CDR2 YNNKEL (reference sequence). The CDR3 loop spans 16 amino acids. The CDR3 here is CASSQVPSSVGFEQYF. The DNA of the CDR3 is TGTGCCAGCAGCCAGGTCCCCTCTAGCGTCGGATTCGAGCAGTACTTC.

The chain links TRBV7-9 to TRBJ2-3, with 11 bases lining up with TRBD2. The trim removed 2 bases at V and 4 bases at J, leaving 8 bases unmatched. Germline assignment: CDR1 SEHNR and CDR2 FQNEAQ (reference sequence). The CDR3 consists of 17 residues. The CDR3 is CASSLKTSGIVADTQYF. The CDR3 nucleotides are TGTGCCAGCAGCTTAAAGACTAGCGGGATCGTCGCAGATACGCAGTATTTT.

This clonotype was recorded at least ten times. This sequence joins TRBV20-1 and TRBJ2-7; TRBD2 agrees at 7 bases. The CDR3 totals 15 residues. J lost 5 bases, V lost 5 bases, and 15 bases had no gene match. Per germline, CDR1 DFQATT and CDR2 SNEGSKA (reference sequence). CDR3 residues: CSAGAGERGFHEQYF. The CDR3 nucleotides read TGCAGTGCTGGGGCGGGCGAGCGGGGATTCCACGAGCAGTACTTC.

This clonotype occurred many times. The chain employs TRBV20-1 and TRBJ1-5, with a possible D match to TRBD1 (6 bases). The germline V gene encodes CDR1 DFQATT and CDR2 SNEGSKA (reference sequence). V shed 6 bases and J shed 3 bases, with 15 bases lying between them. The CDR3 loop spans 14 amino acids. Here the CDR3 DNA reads TGCAGTGCGAGAAGGACAGCCTTCAATCAGCCCCAGCATTTT. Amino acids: CSARRTAFNQPQHF.

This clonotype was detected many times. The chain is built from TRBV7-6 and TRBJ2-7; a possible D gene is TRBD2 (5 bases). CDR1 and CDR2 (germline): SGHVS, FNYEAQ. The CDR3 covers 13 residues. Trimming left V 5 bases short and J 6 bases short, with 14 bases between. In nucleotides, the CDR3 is TGTGCCAGCAGCCCGCTGTCCGGGGTCGAGCAGTACTTC. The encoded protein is CASSPLSGVEQYF.

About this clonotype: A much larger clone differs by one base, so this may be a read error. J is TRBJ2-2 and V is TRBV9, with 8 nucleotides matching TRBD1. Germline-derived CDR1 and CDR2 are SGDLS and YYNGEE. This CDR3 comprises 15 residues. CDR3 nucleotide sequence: TGTGCCAGCACCGTAGGAGGACAGGGTCCCGGGGAGCTGCTTTTT. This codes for CASTVGGQGPGELLF.

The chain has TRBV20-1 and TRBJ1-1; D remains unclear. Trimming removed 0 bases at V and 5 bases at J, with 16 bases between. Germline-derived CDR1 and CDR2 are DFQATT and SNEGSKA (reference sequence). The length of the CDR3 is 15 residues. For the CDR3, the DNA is TGCAGTGCTAGAGATCTGAGAGGGCATGGTACTGAAGCTTTCTTT. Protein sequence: CSARDLRGHGTEAFF.